This T cell receptor beta chain was observed in a study of blood T cell repertoires in COVID-19. Looking at the study overall: The study drew acute and convalescent COVID-19 samples from the United States, Italy and Spain. T cells, B-cell-depleted T cells, or PBMCs provided the cDNA or gDNA that served as material.

The V and J ends lost 5 bases and 13 bases respectively, with 14 bases between them. CDR1 is LGHNA and CDR2 is YNFKEQ in the germline V gene. This CDR3 contains 12 residues. Authors' analysis steps: Scientists estimated how many nucleated cells there were by amplifying reference gene primers. Produced via immunoSEQ multiplex PCR; TCRdb's table is partial and in-frame only. V and J calls and clone size follow that table, whereas D and trimming were derived from the DNA. The sample yields 120,000 or so clones, about 70% seen once. The V gene is TRBV4-2, the J gene TRBJ1-4; D may be TRBD1 (5 bases). The source of this sequence is a woman between 65 and 79 years old with acute or convalescent COVID-19. Input material: peripheral blood. The chain's CDR3 is CASSDGGRGLFF. Here the CDR3 DNA reads TGTGCCAGCAGCGACGGGGGAAGGGGACTGTTTTTT.